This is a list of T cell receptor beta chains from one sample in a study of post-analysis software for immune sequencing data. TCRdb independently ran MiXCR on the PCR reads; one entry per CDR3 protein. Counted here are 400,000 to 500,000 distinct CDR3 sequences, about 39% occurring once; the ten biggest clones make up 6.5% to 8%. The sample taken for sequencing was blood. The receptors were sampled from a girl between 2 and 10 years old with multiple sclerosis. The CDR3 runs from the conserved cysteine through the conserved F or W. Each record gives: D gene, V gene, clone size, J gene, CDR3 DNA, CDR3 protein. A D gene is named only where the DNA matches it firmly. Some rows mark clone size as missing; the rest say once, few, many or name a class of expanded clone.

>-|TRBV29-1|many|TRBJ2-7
TGCAGCGTTTTGGGTCGTGGACACCCGAGCTCCTACGAGCAGTACTTC
CSVLGRGHPSSYEQYF
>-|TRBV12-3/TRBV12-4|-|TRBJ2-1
TGTGCCAGCACCAGTGGAAACAATGAGCAGTTCTTC
CASTSGNNEQFF
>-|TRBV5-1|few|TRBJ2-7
TGCGCCAGCAGCTTATTCCGCGGACCCACGGGGTCCTACGAGCAGTACTTC
CASSLFRGPTGSYEQYF
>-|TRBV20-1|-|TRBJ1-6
TGCAGTGCCCAGAACAGGGATTATTCACCCCTCCACTTT
CSAQNRDYSPLHF
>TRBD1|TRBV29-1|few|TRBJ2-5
TGCAGCGTTCAACAGGGGTCCCCCCTGCTGGGGACCCAGTACTTC
CSVQQGSPLLGTQYF
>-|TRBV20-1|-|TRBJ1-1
TGCAGTGCTAGCCGGGACGCGAACACTGAAGCTTTCTTT
CSASRDANTEAFF
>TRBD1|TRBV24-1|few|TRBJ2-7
TGTGCCGTTCGGGACAGCACCTCCTACGAGCAGTACTTC
CAVRDSTSYEQYF
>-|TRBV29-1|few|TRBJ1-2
TGCAGCGTCCCTCGGACTTTACCCCACAGCATTAACTATGGCTACACCTTC
CSVPRTLPHSINYGYTF
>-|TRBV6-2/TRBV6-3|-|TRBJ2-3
TGTACCAGCAGTTACAAGGGGCGCGTTAGGTATTTT
CTSSYKGRVRYF
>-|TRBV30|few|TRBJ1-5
TGTGCCTGGAGTGTACAGGTCAATCAGCCCCAGCATTTT
CAWSVQVNQPQHF
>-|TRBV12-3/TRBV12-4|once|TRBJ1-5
TGTGCCAGCAGTGCCCAACCGGTGGGCAGCAATCAGCCCCAGCATTTT
CASSAQPVGSNQPQHF
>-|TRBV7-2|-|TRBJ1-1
TGTGCCAGCAGCTTAGTGGGTCAAGCGAACACTGAAGCTTTCTTT
CASSLVGQANTEAFF
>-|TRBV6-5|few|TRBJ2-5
TGTGCCAGCAGCCCCCGTTTCGGAGTAGAACAAGAGACCCAGTACTTC
CASSPRFGVEQETQYF
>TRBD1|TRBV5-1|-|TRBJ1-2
TGCGCCAGCAGCCAGAGGACAGGGGGCTTTCCTAACTATGGCTACACCTTC
CASSQRTGGFPNYGYTF
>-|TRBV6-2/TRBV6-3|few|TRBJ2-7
TGTGCCAGCGGTAATAACGTCGGAGTTACCTACGAGCAGTACTTC
CASGNNVGVTYEQYF
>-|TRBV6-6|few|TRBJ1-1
TGTGCCAGCACCTCGTCGACAGCGGAAGCTTTCTTT
CASTSSTAEAFF
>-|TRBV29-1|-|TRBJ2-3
TGCAGCGTTGAAGGAGGTTGGGACAGCACAGATACGCAGTATTTT
CSVEGGWDSTDTQYF
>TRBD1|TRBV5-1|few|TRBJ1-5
TGCGCCAGCAGCCCCGGGGACAGGGTGGATCAGCCCCAGCATTTT
CASSPGDRVDQPQHF
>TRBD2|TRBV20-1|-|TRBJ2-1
TGCAGTGCTAGTGGGAGGGTTGCTTACAATGAGCAGTTCTTC
CSASGRVAYNEQFF
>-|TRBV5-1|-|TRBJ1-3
TGCGCCAGCAGCTCACATCCTCGGCCAGGGGACCTCTCTGGAAACACCATATATTTT
CASSSHPRPGDLSGNTIYF
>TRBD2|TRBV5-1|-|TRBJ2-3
TGCGCCAGCACCCCGGGAGGATCGGGCACAGATACGCAGTATTTT
CASTPGGSGTDTQYF
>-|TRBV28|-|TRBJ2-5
TGTGCCAGCAGTAAGCGGCCCGTGGAGACCCAGTACTTC
CASSKRPVETQYF
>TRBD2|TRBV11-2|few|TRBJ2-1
TGTGCCAGCAGCCCATCCGAAGCGGGAGCGACCTTCTACAATGAGCAGTTCTTC
CASSPSEAGATFYNEQFF
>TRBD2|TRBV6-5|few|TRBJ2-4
TGTGCCAGCAGCTTTACCTCCGGGGGGGGCAAAAACATTCAGTACTTC
CASSFTSGGGKNIQYF
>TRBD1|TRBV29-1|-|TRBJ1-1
TGCAGCGTTGAAGAGGAGGGAACAGGGGTTTACACTGAAGCTTTCTTT
CSVEEEGTGVYTEAFF
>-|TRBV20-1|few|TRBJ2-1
TGCAGTGCTAGGGGACGTGTCTCAGGAAATGAGCAGTTCTTC
CSARGRVSGNEQFF
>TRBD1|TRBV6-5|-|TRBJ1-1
TGTGCCAGCAGACGCGGGACAGAGAATGAAGCTTTCTTT
CASRRGTENEAFF
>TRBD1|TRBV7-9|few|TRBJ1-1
TGTGCCGGTCGGGGACAGAAGAACACTGAAGCTTTCTTT
CAGRGQKNTEAFF
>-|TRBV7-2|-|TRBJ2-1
TGTGCCAGCAGCTTAGCGTACCCATTGGAGGGTACCTACAATGAGCAGTTCTTC
CASSLAYPLEGTYNEQFF
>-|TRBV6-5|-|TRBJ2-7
TGTGCCAGCAGTTCCCGACTGGTGGGGGGATACGAGCAGTACTTC
CASSSRLVGGYEQYF
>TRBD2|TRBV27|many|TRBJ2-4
TGTGCCAGCAGCGAATCGGGACTAGCGGGGGGCCTAGCCAAAAACATTCAGTACTTC
CASSESGLAGGLAKNIQYF
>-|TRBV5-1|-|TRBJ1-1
TGCGCCAGCAGTCGCCCTACTCTGGGCACTGAAGCTTTCTTT
CASSRPTLGTEAFF
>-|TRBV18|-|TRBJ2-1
TGTGCCAGCTCGGGGGACCTGTCCTACAATGAGCAGTTCTTC
CASSGDLSYNEQFF
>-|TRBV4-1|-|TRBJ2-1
TGCGCCAGCAGCCAAGATTGGATCACTTGGGATGAGCAGTTCTTC
CASSQDWITWDEQFF
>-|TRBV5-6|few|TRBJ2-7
TGTGCCAGCAGCGTAAGGTTAGGCGAGCAGTACTTC
CASSVRLGEQYF
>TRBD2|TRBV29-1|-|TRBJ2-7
TGCGGCGTAACCGGGACCAGCGGGAGCGAGCAGTACTTC
CGVTGTSGSEQYF
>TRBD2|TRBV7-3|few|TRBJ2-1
TGTGCCAGCAGCTTACTAGCGGTACCCTCCATGGATGGTAGGAATGAGCAGTTCTTC
CASSLLAVPSMDGRNEQFF
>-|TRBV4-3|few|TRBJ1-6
TGCGCCAGCAGCCAAGATGGGATGGTCGAGACAGCTGATTCACCCCTCCACTTT
CASSQDGMVETADSPLHF
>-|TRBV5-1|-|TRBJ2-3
TGCGCCAGCAGCACCTGGGACACCGATCCCACAGATACGCAGTATTTT
CASSTWDTDPTDTQYF
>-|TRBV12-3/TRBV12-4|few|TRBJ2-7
TGTGCCAGCAGCTACTCGGGATCCCACTCCTACGAGCAGTACTTC
CASSYSGSHSYEQYF
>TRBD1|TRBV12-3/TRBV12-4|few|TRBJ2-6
TGTGCCAGCAGTTCTGGGACAGGGGCGGCTGGGGCCAACGTCCTGACTTTC
CASSSGTGAAGANVLTF
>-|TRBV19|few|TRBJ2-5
TGTGCCAGTACAGGTAGTCAGGCCCAAGAGACCCAGTACTTC
CASTGSQAQETQYF
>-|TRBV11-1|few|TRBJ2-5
TGTGCCAGCAGCCTAGACCGTTATGGGAAGACCCAGTACTTC
CASSLDRYGKTQYF
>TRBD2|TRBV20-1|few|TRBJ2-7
TGCAGTGCTAGCCTGCCACTAGCGGGAATTTACGAGCAGTACTTC
CSASLPLAGIYEQYF
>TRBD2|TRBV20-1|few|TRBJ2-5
TGCAGTGCTATTATAGCGGGGGACTGGGAGACCCAGTACTTC
CSAIIAGDWETQYF
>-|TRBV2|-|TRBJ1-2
TGTGCCAGCAGGATCGGCGAGATGAACTATGGCTACACCTTC
CASRIGEMNYGYTF
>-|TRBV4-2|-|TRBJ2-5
TGTGCCAGCAGCCAGCAGACTGGACACCAAGAGACCCAGTACTTC
CASSQQTGHQETQYF
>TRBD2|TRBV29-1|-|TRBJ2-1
TGCAGCGTAGCGATTGGGACTAGCGGGAGCTATGAGCAGTTCTTC
CSVAIGTSGSYEQFF
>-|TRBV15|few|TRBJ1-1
TGTGCCACCAGCAGAGATCGCGGACAGAAGGAAGCTTTCTTT
CATSRDRGQKEAFF
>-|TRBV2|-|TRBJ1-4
TGTGCCAGCAGTGAAGCCGGGACATCCAAGGAAAAACTGTTTTTT
CASSEAGTSKEKLFF
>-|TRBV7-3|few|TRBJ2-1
TGTGCCAGCAGGCCCTCCCCGGGGGGCCAATTCAATGAGCAGTTCTTC
CASRPSPGGQFNEQFF